Presented here are 18 T cell receptor beta chains from one specimen sequenced in a study of blood T cell repertoires in COVID-19. The table came from immunoSEQ multiplex PCR; TCRdb's copy has only in-frame clones and leaves some out. The profile covers about 470,000 clones, with roughly 90% appearing a single time and 0.7% taken by the ten largest. The sequencing sample was made of PBMCs or T cells enriched from blood (not recorded which). These receptors were obtained from a woman aged 18-29 years who had recovered from COVID-19.

This chain uses TRBV7-9 with TRBJ2-7, with 10 bases identical to TRBD2. Germline CDR1 and CDR2: SEHNR and FQNEAQ (reference sequence). This CDR3 is 15 amino acids long. After removal of 6 bases from V and 2 bases from J, the junction contained 7 bases not matched to a gene. The CDR3 sequence: CASSPIAGGTYEQYF. The CDR3, as DNA: TGTGCCAGCAGTCCAATAGCGGGGGGAACCTACGAGCAGTACTTC.

The chain links TRBV10-1 to TRBJ2-2; TRBD1 agrees at 7 bases. V shed 2 bases and J 6 bases; nucleotides not matched to a gene: 9. The CDR3 sequence is 16 residues long. CDR1 WNHNN and CDR2 SYGVQD come from the germline V gene (reference sequence). Here the CDR3 reads CASSESPTGVSGELFF. CDR3 in DNA: TGCGCCAGCAGTGAGAGCCCTACAGGGGTCTCCGGGGAGCTGTTTTTT.

V and J are TRBV18 and TRBJ2-6; D might be TRBD1 (6 bases). The CDR3 covers 18 residues. The germline V and J ends were trimmed by 6 bases and 0 bases, with 18 bases remaining between them. Germline V gives CDR1 KGHSH, CDR2 LQKENI. In DNA, the CDR3 is TGTGCCAGCTCGCTACGCGGTCAGGGGAGCTCTGGGGCCAACGTCCTGACTTTC. Translating it yields CASSLRGQGSSGANVLTF.

This chain links TRBV5-5 with TRBJ2-5; 7 nucleotides agree with TRBD1. The CDR3 has 14 amino acids. Trimming cost V 5 bases and J 4 bases; bases outside gene matches: 8. Germline loops: CDR1 SGHKS, CDR2 YYEKEE (reference sequence). The CDR3 region is CASSFTGESETQYF. The CDR3 DNA follows: TGTGCCAGCAGTTTTACAGGGGAATCAGAGACCCAGTACTTC. The whole variable domain, remainder taken from reference TRBV5-5 and TRBJ2-5, is DAGVTQSPTHLIKTRGQQVTLRCSPISGHKSVSWYQQVLGQGPQFIFQYYEKEERGRGNFPDRFSARQFPNYSSELNVNALLLGDSALYLCASSFTGESETQYFGPGTRLLVL.

The rearrangement joins TRBV7-2 to TRBJ2-3, with D maybe TRBD1 (6 bases). V lost 5 bases and J lost 4, with 16 bases in between. The CDR3 contains 15 residues. Germline V gene data show CDR1 as SGHTA and CDR2 as FQGNSA. CDR3 bases: TGTGCCAGCAGCCCTTCCGGGACAACGTCAGATACGCAGTATTTT. Encoded protein: CASSPSGTTSDTQYF.

The CDR3 protein is CASSNKIAGDQETQYF. The CDR3 DNA follows: TGTGCCAGCAGCAATAAGATAGCAGGGGACCAAGAGACCCAGTACTTC. The V and J genes are TRBV21-1 and TRBJ2-5; the D segment call TRBD1 is taken from the table without a DNA check. TRBV21-1 is marked as a pseudogene. The length of the CDR3 is 16 residues.

The table lists this clone with a few counts. The chain combines TRBV5-4 with TRBJ2-7; 12 nucleotides align to TRBD2. The V segment lost 5 bases and the J segment 7 bases; nucleotides outside the gene matches: 7. Germline V gene data show CDR1 as SGHNT and CDR2 as YYREEE (reference sequence). The CDR3 has 14 amino acids. CDR3 region: CASRWTSGAGEQYF. DNA of the CDR3: TGTGCCAGCAGGTGGACTAGCGGGGCGGGGGAGCAGTACTTC.

The CDR3 sequence: CAWSPPSGTYSNQPQHF. The CDR3 coding sequence is TGTGCCTGGAGTCCCCCCTCAGGAACTTATAGCAATCAGCCCCAGCATTTT. The gene calls are TRBV30 and TRBJ1-5; D gene uncertain. Per germline, CDR1 GTSNPN and CDR2 SVGIG (reference sequence). The germline V and J ends were trimmed by 2 bases and 0 bases, with 17 bases remaining between them. The CDR3 is 17 amino acids.

V usage is TRBV7-8 and J usage is TRBJ1-5, with D possibly matching TRBD1 (5 bases). CDR1 and CDR2 from the germline V gene are SGHVS and FQNEAQ. This CDR3 has 14 amino acids. The V end was cut by 5 bases, the J end by 4 bases, with 12 bases between. The chain's CDR3 is CASSVDRTNQPQHF. In DNA form, the CDR3 reads TGTGCCAGCAGCGTCGACAGAACGAATCAGCCCCAGCATTTT.

The chain carries TRBV28 and TRBJ1-1, with D perhaps TRBD1 (6 bases). The CDR3 spans 13 residues. V lost 7 bases, J lost 5 bases, and 14 bases lay in between. Germline lookup yields CDR1 MDHEN and CDR2 SYDVKM. CDR3 protein: CASITGTLTEAFF. CDR3 DNA: TGTGCCAGCATCACAGGGACGTTGACTGAAGCTTTCTTT.

V and J are TRBV5-4 and TRBJ2-4, with D possibly matching TRBD1 (6 bases). V shed 0 bases and J shed 15 bases, with 16 bases lying between them. Germline V lookup: CDR1 SGHNT, CDR2 YYREEE (reference sequence). This CDR3 is built from 13 residues. In DNA form, the CDR3 reads TGTGCCAGCAGCTTGGGACACAGGGATATAAGGTACTTC. Its protein is CASSLGHRDIRYF.

The J gene is TRBJ1-5, the V gene TRBV4-1; 7 bases fit TRBD1. From germline, CDR1 is MGHRA and CDR2 YSYEKL. The CDR3 length is 15 residues. Trimming took 1 base from V and 6 from J; bases not matched to a gene: 6. DNA for the CDR3: TGCGCCAGCAGCCAAGCGCAGACAGGGATTCAGCCCCAGCATTTT. It translates to CASSQAQTGIQPQHF.

This clone was detected once. This sequence joins TRBV13 and TRBJ2-3; 14 bases agree with TRBD2. The V and J ends lost 5 bases and 6 bases, in that order; junction bases with no gene match: 7. The CDR3 consists of 16 residues. Germline V gene data show CDR1 as PRHDT and CDR2 as FYEKMQ (reference sequence). CDR3 coding DNA: TGTGCCAGCAGCGTCGCGACTAGCGGGGGGGCGGATACGCAGTATTTT. This translates into CASSVATSGGADTQYF.

The chain employs TRBV30 and TRBJ1-4, with D unresolved. Trimming pared 4 bases from V and 5 bases from J, leaving 17 bases between. Germline V CDR1 and CDR2: GTSNPN, SVGIG (reference sequence). This CDR3 spans 15 amino acids. Here the CDR3 reads CAWTDQTRGNEKLFF. CDR3 sequence (DNA): TGTGCCTGGACGGACCAAACCCGAGGGAATGAAAAACTGTTTTTT.

This rearrangement joins TRBV4-1 to TRBJ1-4; no definite D call. The CDR3 totals 14 residues. Germline loops: CDR1 MGHRA, CDR2 YSYEKL. Trimming left V 1 base short and J 5 bases short, with 8 bases between. The CDR3: CASSQGYRNEKLFF. The CDR3 DNA reads TGCGCCAGCAGCCAAGGGTATAGAAATGAAAAACTGTTTTTT.

This clone was observed a single time. The gene calls are TRBV9 and TRBJ2-3, with 11 bases lining up with TRBD2. Germline V gene data show CDR1 as SGDLS and CDR2 as YYNGEE. The CDR3 is 15 amino acids. Trimming cost V 4 bases and J 5 bases; bases outside gene matches: 6. The CDR3, as DNA: TGTGCCAGCAGCTTGCTTAGCGGGGGGGGAGATACGCAGTATTTT. It encodes CASSLLSGGGDTQYF.

The V and J genes are TRBV5-6 and TRBJ2-7; D is possibly TRBD1 (5 bases). This CDR3 spans 18 amino acids. Germline CDR1 is SGHDT and CDR2 is YYEEEE. V was clipped by 4 bases and J by 2 bases, with 25 bases between them. CDR3 in amino acids: CASSLDSWVGYMAYEQYF. Written as DNA, the CDR3 is TGTGCCAGCAGCCTCGACAGTTGGGTGGGTTACATGGCCTACGAGCAGTACTTC.

The rearrangement joins TRBV6-5 to TRBJ1-2; TRBD1 aligns across 10 bases. The trim removed 5 bases at V and 1 base at J, leaving 4 bases unmatched. The CDR3 sequence is 15 residues long. Per germline, CDR1 MNHEY and CDR2 SVGAGI. The CDR3 DNA is TGTGCCAGCAGTAAGCGGGACAGGGGTAACTATGGCTACACCTTC. This translates into CASSKRDRGNYGYTF.